This passage covers 32 T cell receptor delta chains from one sample sequenced in a study of Vγ9Vδ2 T cells in congenital toxoplasmosis (dated by TCRdb to the early 2020s). TCRdb shows the sequencer as Illumina MiSeq. cDNA was generated in one tube by template-switch reverse transcription with TRGC- and TRDC-specific primers, using SuperScript II. The TRGC primer was designed so that it would bind both of the constant genes TRGC1 and TRGC2. TCRdb reprocessed the public reads with the caller CATT; rows with the same DNA were merged afterwards. The sample contains 600 or so delta-chain clones, around 7.3% of them found a single time. Together, the top ten hold more than 13% of the sample. Sequencing was carried out using gamma-delta T cells from blood. These receptor sequences come from a child under 10 years old born to a mother with Toxoplasma gondii infection during pregnancy, either congenitally infected or uninfected (not recorded which).

This clone has just a few counts. Since a far larger clone is one base different, this is likely a read error. The chain employs TRAV29/DV5 and TRDJ1; TRDD3 agrees at 11 bases. The germline gives CDR1 NSMFDY, CDR2 ISSIKDK. With 5 bases clipped from V and 3 bases from J, the junction kept 24 bases outside the gene matches. The CDR3 has 20 residues. This CDR3 is CAAALPVRNWGICRADKLIF. The CDR3 DNA sequence: TGTGCAGCCGCGCTTCCGGTACGAAACTGGGGGATATGTAGGGCCGATAAACTCATCTTT. The variable domain in full, with the rest retrieved from reference TRAV29/DV5 and TRDJ1, is DQQVKQNSPSLSVQEGRISILNCDYTNSMFDYFLWYKKYPAEGPTFLISISSIKDKNEDGRFTVFLNKSAKHLSLHIVPSQPGDSAVYFCAAALPVRNWGICRADKLIFGKGTRVTVEP.

A note on this clone: A much bigger clone sits one base away, suggesting this may be a read error. The sample contains more than one DNA sequence encoding this CDR3. The V call is TRDV1, the J call TRDJ1; TRDD3 matches at 13 bases. The CDR3 is 23 residues long. Germline values: CDR1 TSWWSYY, CDR2 QGS. With 3 bases clipped from V and 4 bases from J, the junction kept 26 bases outside the gene matches. The CDR3 coding sequence is TGTGCTCTTGGGGACCCGCCAACTTCCTACCATGAGTACTGGGGGATACGTGGCGATAAACTCATCTTT. Its protein is CALGDPPTSYHEYWGIRGDKLIF.

In regard to this clone: This sequence may be a read error, since a much larger clone differs from it by one base. The V and J genes are TRDV2 and TRDJ1, with 8 nucleotides matching TRDD3. The CDR3 contains 14 residues. J lost 4 bases, V lost 4 bases, and 7 bases had no gene match. Germline V gene data show CDR1 as GEAIGNYY and CDR2 as EKD. CDR3 loop: CACELLGAYDKLIF. CDR3 nucleotide sequence: TGTGCCTGTGAACTACTGGGGGCTTACGATAAACTCATCTTT.

This clone is large (0.1 to 1%). The sample has other DNA sequences that encode this CDR3 too. V gene TRDV2 combines with J gene TRDJ1; 12 positions agree with TRDD3. Germline loops: CDR1 GEAIGNYY, CDR2 EKD. The CDR3 contains 16 residues. Trimming cost V 3 bases and J 2 bases; bases outside gene matches: 6. In DNA form, the CDR3 reads TGTGCCTGTGACCCCTGGGGGATACGCGGAACCGATAAACTCATCTTT. The encoded protein is CACDPWGIRGTDKLIF.

By proportion, this clone is large. The J gene is TRDJ1, the V gene TRDV1, with 8 bases matching TRDD3. The CDR3 spans 22 residues. V dropped 4 bases and J dropped 0; count of bases not matched to a gene: 25. The germline V gene encodes CDR1 TSWWSYY and CDR2 QGS. The CDR3 loop reads CALGGYLGLPPLLGGYTDKLIF. The CDR3 coding sequence is TGTGCTCTTGGGGGCTATTTGGGCCTTCCCCCCTTACTGGGGGGTTACACCGATAAACTCATCTTT.

With regard to this clone: A read error may explain this, as a much larger clone is one base away. This chain uses TRDV1 with TRDJ3; 7 bases match TRDD2. Germline values: CDR1 TSWWSYY, CDR2 QGS. CDR3 length equals 24 residues. The CDR3 DNA reads as TGTGCTATTGGGGAACTTACCCCCCTCTTCCTATCATCACTTACGTCCTGGGACACCCGACAGATGTTTTTC. It is translated as CAIGELTPLFLSSLTSWDTRQMFF.

By sample share, this clone is large. The genes are TRDV1 and TRDJ1; 7 bases fit TRDD3. This CDR3 spans 18 amino acids. V lost 2 bases to trimming and J lost 0 bases; unmatched junction nucleotides: 12. Germline CDR1 is TSWWSYY and CDR2 is QGS. The CDR3 sequence: CALGEIPLVLGYTDKLIF. CDR3 nucleotides: TGTGCTCTTGGGGAAATCCCCCTTGTACTGGGGTACACCGATAAACTCATCTTT.

This clone was observed a few times. A read error likely explains this, since a far larger clone differs by one base. The sample contains more than one DNA sequence encoding this CDR3. The V and J genes are TRDV1 and TRDJ1; 7 positions agree with TRDD3. The CDR3 consists of 21 residues. The germline V gene encodes CDR1 TSWWSYY and CDR2 QGS. This chain's CDR3 is CALGELVHHLRSWGLTDKLIF. CDR3 DNA: TGTGCCCTTGGGGAACTTGTTCATCATTTAAGGTCCTGGGGGTTGACCGATAAACTCATCTTT.

This clone is categorized as large. This chain links TRDV1 with TRDJ1; 9 nucleotides match TRDD3. The CDR3 sequence is 23 residues long. The germline V gene has CDR1 TSWWSYY and CDR2 QGS. V was pared by 4 bases and J by 1 base, with 28 bases of the junction left unmatched. CDR3 nucleotides: TGTGCTCTTGGGGCCTTTCCCATGTCCCTTGCTACTGGGGGACCCGACCCCACCGATAAACTCATCTTT. Translation: CALGAFPMSLATGGPDPTDKLIF.

This clone was seen only a few times. A much more abundant neighbour one base away suggests this may be a read error. The gene calls are TRDV1 and TRDJ1; D call uncertain. Looked up from germline, CDR1 is TSWWSYY and CDR2 is QGS. The CDR3 extends over 17 amino acids. The ends were cut back, 2 bases at V and 3 bases at J, with 19 bases in the middle. Written as DNA, the CDR3 is TGTGCTCTTGGGGAAAAGTCTCCCCCGCCGAAAGCCGATAAACTCATCTTT. It encodes CALGEKSPPPKADKLIF.

This clone is judged large. V usage is TRDV1 and J usage is TRDJ1, with D possibly matching TRDD3 (5 bases). The V gene's germline CDR1 is TSWWSYY and CDR2 QGS. V lost 0 bases and J 5 bases, leaving 10 bases between the germline ends. The CDR3 spans 14 residues. CDR3 sequence: CALGELAGLDKLIF. CDR3 bases: TGTGCTCTTGGGGAACTAGCTGGGTTAGATAAACTCATCTTT.

This clone is classed as large. The chain recombines TRDV2 with TRDJ1; 8 bases are shared with TRDD3. The length of the CDR3 is 22 residues. J gave up 1 base and V 4 bases, and 28 bases lay outside the gene matches. Germline lookup yields CDR1 GEAIGNYY and CDR2 EKD. The CDR3 DNA reads TGTGCCTGTGATCGGTACTTACTGGGGGGCCCGCCCTCACCCGCCGCCACCGATAAACTCATCTTT. This gives the protein CACDRYLLGGPPSPAATDKLIF.

This clone was observed a handful of times. A far larger clone is one nucleotide away, so this likely arose from a read error. This chain joins TRDV1 and TRDJ1, with D possibly called TRDD2 or TRDD3 (9 bases each). This CDR3 spans 24 amino acids. V lost 2 bases to trimming and J lost 0 bases, with 37 bases between them. Germline CDR1 TSWWSYY, CDR2 QGS. CDR3 sequence (DNA): TGTGCTCTTGGGGAATCCGAGGCCTTCCTACCCTTTACTGGGGGACGTATGTACACCGATAAACTCATCTTT. It is translated as CALGESEAFLPFTGGRMYTDKLIF.

This clone ranks as medium-sized. This rearrangement joins TRDV2 to TRDJ2; 9 bases line up with TRDD3. V lost 6 bases to trimming and J lost 6 bases; unmatched junction nucleotides: 7. This CDR3 has 14 residues. The germline gives CDR1 GEAIGNYY, CDR2 EKD. The CDR3 loop reads CACPGGSVSAQLFF. The CDR3 nucleotides are TGTGCCTGTCCTGGGGGATCCGTCTCAGCACAACTCTTCTTT.

Concerning this clone itself: This likely came from a read error, as a far larger clone is one base away. This chain joins TRDV2 and TRDJ3; 11 bases are a match to TRDD3. Germline-derived CDR1 and CDR2 are GEAIGNYY and EKD. The CDR3 consists of 19 residues. The CDR3 protein is CACDTVLGDSSWDTRQVFF. CDR3 sequence (DNA): TGTGCCTGTGACACCGTACTGGGGGATAGCTCCTGGGACACCCGACAGGTGTTTTTC.

This clone was recorded a few times. A far larger clone differs by one base, so this is likely a read error. Within the sample, other DNA sequences also encode this same CDR3. The chain is built from TRDV1 and TRDJ2; D unclear. Trimming removed 4 bases at V and 5 bases at J, with 23 bases between. Germline V gives CDR1 TSWWSYY, CDR2 QGS. This CDR3 comprises 18 residues. The chain's CDR3 is CALGGSETGGKLTAQLFF. The CDR3 nucleotides read TGTGCTCTTGGGGGCTCCGAAACAGGAGGAAAGCTCACAGCACAACTCTTCTTT.

Of note for this clone: A far larger clone is a single base away, which makes a read error likely. The rearrangement joins TRDV3 to TRDJ1; a weak D match, TRDD2 (9 bases). This CDR3 has 18 amino acids. With 4 bases removed from V and 6 bases from J, the gap between germline ends came to 33 bases. Germline V gene data show CDR1 as TVYSNPD and CDR2 as GDNSRS (reference sequence). This CDR3 is CASYLPTCVLGGTYKLIF. The CDR3 DNA is TGTGCCTCTTACCTTCCTACGTGTGTACTGGGGGGTACCTATAAACTCATCTTT.

Points on this clone: This may come from a read error, since a much larger clone is one base off. Other DNA variants within this sample encode the same CDR3. The rearrangement joins TRDV1 to TRDJ1; 11 nucleotides match TRDD3. V shed 0 bases and J 5 bases; nucleotides not matched to a gene: 11. Germline V gene lookup returns CDR1 TSWWSYY and CDR2 QGS. The CDR3 contains 18 residues. CDR3 nucleotide sequence: TGTGCTCTTGGGGAACTTCCTACGCTGGGGGATACCCCGGATAAACTCATCTTT. Its protein product is CALGELPTLGDTPDKLIF.

By frequency in the sample, this clone is large (0.1 to 1%). This chain joins TRDV1 and TRDJ1; possible D gene TRDD3, 10 bases. The germline gives CDR1 TSWWSYY, CDR2 QGS. V was clipped by 7 bases and J by 0 bases, with 27 bases between them. The CDR3 runs to 19 residues. In DNA form, the CDR3 reads TGTGCTCTTGTGGCCTTCCTACGTGGGGGATACCCGTACACCGATAAACTCATCTTT. Translating it yields CALVAFLRGGYPYTDKLIF.

About this clone: Only one base separates this from a far larger clonotype, so it likely reflects a read error. This chain joins TRDV2 and TRDJ2; 7 bases line up with TRDD3. The junction had 1 base not matched to a gene; V was cut back by 0 bases and J by 1 base. Germline assignment: CDR1 GEAIGNYY and CDR2 EKD. The CDR3 runs to 15 residues. CDR3 loop: CACDTMGDLTAQLFF. Here the CDR3 DNA reads TGTGCCTGTGACACCATGGGGGATTTGACAGCACAACTCTTCTTT.

By sample share, this clone is large. The V and J genes are TRDV1 and TRDJ2; D uncertain. This CDR3 is 15 amino acids long. Trimming took 3 bases from V and 8 from J, leaving 16 bases between them. CDR1 is TSWWSYY, CDR2 QGS, per germline. This CDR3 is CALGDFSHEAAQLFF. As DNA, the CDR3 is TGTGCTCTTGGGGACTTTTCCCACGAAGCTGCACAACTCTTCTTT.

This clone qualifies as large (0.1 to 1%). The chain couples TRDV3 to TRDJ1; perhaps TRDD3 as D (6 bases). Germline V gives CDR1 TVYSNPD, CDR2 GDNSRS (reference sequence). This CDR3 has 21 amino acids. Trimming left V 3 bases short and J 0 bases short, with 35 bases between. The CDR3 nucleotides are TGTGCCTTGAATCGGCCACTACGGGATAGGGGTGATTGTCAGTACACCGATAAACTCATCTTT. Translated, it gives CALNRPLRDRGDCQYTDKLIF.

In the case of this clone: With only one base between it and a far larger clone, this is likely a read error. The chain links TRDV2 to TRDJ2, with TRDD3 identical over 7 bases. The CDR3 extends over 13 amino acids. V lost 0 bases to trimming and J lost 7 bases; unmatched junction nucleotides: 1. The germline V gene has CDR1 GEAIGNYY and CDR2 EKD. The CDR3 DNA is TGTGCCTGTGACACCGGGGGGATAGCACAACTCTTCTTT. Translation gives CACDTGGIAQLFF.

This clone is large within its sample. This chain links TRDV2 with TRDJ3; 9 positions agree with TRDD3. The CDR3 is 18 amino acids. Trimming took 0 bases from V and 1 from J; bases not matched to a gene: 3. The germline CDR1 and CDR2 sequences are GEAIGNYY and EKD. As DNA, the CDR3 is TGTGCCTGTGACACCCTCACTGGGGGATCCTGGGACACCCGACAGATGTTTTTC. Amino acids: CACDTLTGGSWDTRQMFF.

This clone showed up just a few times. It is likely a read error: a sequence one base away is far more abundant. This sequence joins TRDV1 and TRDJ1, with 9 bases fitting TRDD3. Looked up from germline, CDR1 is TSWWSYY and CDR2 is QGS. The junction had 28 bases not matched to a gene; V was cut back by 4 bases and J by 1 base. This CDR3 region has 23 residues. The CDR3, as DNA: TGTGCTCTTGGGGCCTTTCCCATGTCCCTTGCTACTGGGGGACCCGACTCCACCGATAAACTCATCTTT. It yields the protein CALGAFPMSLATGGPDSTDKLIF.

About this clone itself: A far larger clone is only one base removed, so a read error is likely. The V call is TRDV3, the J call TRDJ1, with D perhaps TRDD2 or TRDD3 (5 bases each). V was shortened by 4 bases and J by 1 base, with 46 bases between the two germline ends. The CDR3 is 24 amino acids. The germline V gene encodes CDR1 TVYSNPD and CDR2 GDNSRS (reference sequence). CDR3 amino acids: CASLNLSSRRDEVTRGVSTDKLIF. CDR3 bases: TGTGCCTCCCTGAACCTTTCCTCCCGGAGGGATGAGGTGACTCGGGGGGTGAGCACCGATAAACTCATCTTT.

This clone was counted only a few times. A read error is the likely source, as a far larger clone sits one nucleotide away. Other nucleotide sequences in the sample specify the same CDR3. V usage is TRDV3 and J usage is TRDJ1; 8 positions agree with TRDD3. The germline V gene encodes CDR1 TVYSNPD and CDR2 GDNSRS (reference sequence). This CDR3 has 18 residues. CDR3 in amino acids: CAFSTGGPRRLYTDKLIF. The DNA of the CDR3 is TGTGCCTTCAGTACTGGGGGTCCCCGTCGTCTGTACACCGACAAACTCATCTTT.

By share, this clone ranks as medium-sized. This chain joins TRDV1 and TRDJ1, with 8 nucleotides matching TRDD3. Trimming took 1 base from V and 0 from J; bases not matched to a gene: 19. Germline CDR1 reads TSWWSYY; CDR2 reads QGS. The length of the CDR3 is 21 residues. CDR3 sequence: CALGEPRLFLSGGPYTDKLIF. DNA for the CDR3: TGTGCTCTTGGGGAACCACGCCTATTCCTATCTGGGGGACCCTACACCGATAAACTCATCTTT.

By sample fraction, this clone is medium-sized. The chain joins TRDV2 to TRDJ3, with 12 bases fitting TRDD3. CDR3 length: 23 residues. The germline CDR1 and CDR2 sequences are GEAIGNYY and EKD. V shed 1 base and J 1 base; nucleotides not matched to a gene: 16. CDR3 nucleotide sequence: TGTGCCTGTGACACGGGACAACTGTACTGGGGGATACTCAGGTCCTGGGACACCCGACAGATGTTTTTC. Amino acids: CACDTGQLYWGILRSWDTRQMFF.

This chain links TRDV3 with TRDJ3, with 11 nucleotides matching TRDD3. Germline V gene data show CDR1 as TVYSNPD and CDR2 as GDNSRS (reference sequence). CDR3 length: 18 residues. V shed 5 bases, J shed 0 bases, and the junction held 9 bases outside the gene matches. The CDR3 sequence: CARALLGDSSWDTRQMFF. The CDR3 DNA reads as TGTGCCCGCGCCCTACTGGGGGATAGCTCCTGGGACACCCGACAGATGTTTTTC.

Sample share makes this clone large. The gene calls are TRDV1 and TRDJ1, with 7 bases identical to TRDD3. With V trimmed by 3 bases and J by 3 bases, 28 bases remained unmatched. CDR3 length: 22 amino acids. Germline V gene data show CDR1 as TSWWSYY and CDR2 as QGS. The CDR3 DNA reads as TGTGCTCTTGGGGATAATCCATCCAAGTACTGGGGACGTGAACACCAGTCCGATAAACTCATCTTT. Protein product: CALGDNPSKYWGREHQSDKLIF.

This clone is labeled medium-sized. The chain carries TRDV3 and TRDJ1, with 8 bases fitting TRDD3. In germline, CDR1 is TVYSNPD, CDR2 GDNSRS (reference sequence). The junction had 12 bases not matched to a gene; V was cut back by 3 bases and J by 0 bases. CDR3 length equals 16 residues. The CDR3 DNA sequence: TGTGCCTTCCCATACTGGGGGCTCCAGTACACCGATAAACTCATCTTT. Amino acid sequence: CAFPYWGLQYTDKLIF. The whole variable domain, filled in from reference TRDV3 and TRDJ1, reads CDKVTQSSPDQTVASGSEVVLLCTYDTVYSNPDLFWYRIRPDYSFQFVFYGDNSRSEGADFTQGRFSVKHILTQKAFHLVISPVRTEDSATYYCAFPYWGLQYTDKLIFGKGTRVTVEP.